This TCR beta chain emerged from a study of blood T cell repertoires in COVID-19. Study-wide context: Researchers got acute and convalescent COVID-19 samples from the United States, Italy and Spain.

The protocol was immunoSEQ multiplex PCR, while the TCRdb copy is restricted to in-frame clones and leaves out a portion. Of 350,000 or so clones listed, 80% to 95% are singletons. The CDR3 is 16 residues long. V lost 4 bases, J lost 5 bases, and 17 bases lay in between. CDR1 SGHTA and CDR2 FQGNSA come from the germline V gene. The clonotype originates from a woman aged 25 to 39 who had recovered from COVID-19. Material for sequencing was PBMCs or T cells enriched from blood (not recorded which). The J gene is TRBJ2-2, the V gene TRBV7-2, with D perhaps matching TRBD1 (6 bases). CDR3 coding DNA: TGTGCCAGCAGCTCACAGGGCCGGCTGGGTACCGGGGAGCTGTTTTTT. This translates into CASSSQGRLGTGELFF.